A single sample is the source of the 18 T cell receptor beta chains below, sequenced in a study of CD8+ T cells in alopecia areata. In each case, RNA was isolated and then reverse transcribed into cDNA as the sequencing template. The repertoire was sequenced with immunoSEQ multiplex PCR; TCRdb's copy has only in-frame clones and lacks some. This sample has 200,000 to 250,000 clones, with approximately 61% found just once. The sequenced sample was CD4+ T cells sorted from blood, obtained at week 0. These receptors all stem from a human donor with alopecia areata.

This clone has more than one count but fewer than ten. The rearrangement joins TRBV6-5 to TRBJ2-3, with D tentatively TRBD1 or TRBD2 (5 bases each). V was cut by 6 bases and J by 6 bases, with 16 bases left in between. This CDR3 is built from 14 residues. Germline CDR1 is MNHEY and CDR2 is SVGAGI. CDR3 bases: TGTGCCAGCAGACGGTGGGACCGGGGCGATACGCAGTATTTT. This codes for CASRRWDRGDTQYF.

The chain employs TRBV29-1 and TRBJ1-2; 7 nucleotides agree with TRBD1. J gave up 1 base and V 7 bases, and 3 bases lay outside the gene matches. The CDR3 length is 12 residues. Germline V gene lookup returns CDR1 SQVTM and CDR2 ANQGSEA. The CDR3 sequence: CSEGQLNYGYTF. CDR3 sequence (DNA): TGCAGCGAGGGACAGCTTAACTATGGCTACACCTTC.

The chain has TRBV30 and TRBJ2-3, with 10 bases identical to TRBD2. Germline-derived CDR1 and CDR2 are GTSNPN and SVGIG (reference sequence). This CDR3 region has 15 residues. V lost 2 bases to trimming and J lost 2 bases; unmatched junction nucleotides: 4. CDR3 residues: CAWSPGLAYTDTQYF. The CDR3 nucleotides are TGTGCCTGGAGTCCGGGACTAGCGTACACAGATACGCAGTATTTT.

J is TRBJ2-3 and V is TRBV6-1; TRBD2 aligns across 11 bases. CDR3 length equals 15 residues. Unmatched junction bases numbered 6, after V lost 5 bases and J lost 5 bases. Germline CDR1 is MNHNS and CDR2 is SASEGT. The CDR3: CASSNGLAGGDTQYF. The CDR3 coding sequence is TGTGCCAGCAGTAACGGACTAGCGGGTGGAGATACGCAGTATTTT.

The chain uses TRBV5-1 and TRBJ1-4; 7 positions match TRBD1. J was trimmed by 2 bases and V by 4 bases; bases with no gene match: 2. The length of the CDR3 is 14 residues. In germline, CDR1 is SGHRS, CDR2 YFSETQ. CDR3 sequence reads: CASSLGQTNEKLFF. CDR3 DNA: TGCGCCAGCAGCCTGGGACAGACTAATGAAAAACTGTTTTTT.

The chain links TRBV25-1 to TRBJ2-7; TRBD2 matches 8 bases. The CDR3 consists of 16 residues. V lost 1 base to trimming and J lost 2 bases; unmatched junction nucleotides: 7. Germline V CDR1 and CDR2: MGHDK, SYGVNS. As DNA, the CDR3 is TGTGCCAGCAGTGAATTAGGGACGGGAGGGACCTACGAGCAGTACTTC. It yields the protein CASSELGTGGTYEQYF.

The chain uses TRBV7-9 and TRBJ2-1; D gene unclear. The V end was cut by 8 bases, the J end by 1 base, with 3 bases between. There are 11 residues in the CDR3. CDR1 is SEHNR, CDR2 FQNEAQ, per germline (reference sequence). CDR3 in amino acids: CASGSYNEQFF. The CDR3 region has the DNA TGTGCCAGCGGATCCTACAATGAGCAGTTCTTC.

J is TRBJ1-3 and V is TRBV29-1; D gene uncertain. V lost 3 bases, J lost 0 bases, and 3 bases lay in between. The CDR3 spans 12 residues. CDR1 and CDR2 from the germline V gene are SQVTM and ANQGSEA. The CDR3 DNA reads TGCAGCGTTGAGGGCTCTGGAAACACCATATATTTT. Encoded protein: CSVEGSGNTIYF. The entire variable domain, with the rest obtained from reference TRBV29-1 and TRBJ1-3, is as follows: SAVISQKPSRDICQRGTSLTIQCQVDSQVTMMFWYRQQPGQSLTLIATANQGSEATYESGFVIDKFPISRPNLTFSTLTVSNMSPEDSSIYLCSVEGSGNTIYFGEGSWLTVV.

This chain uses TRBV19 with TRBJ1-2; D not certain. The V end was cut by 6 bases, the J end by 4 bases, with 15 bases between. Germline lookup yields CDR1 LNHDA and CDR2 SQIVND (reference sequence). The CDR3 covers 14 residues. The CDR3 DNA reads TGTGCCAGTAGGGACTCCCACGGCGCCTATGGCTACACCTTC. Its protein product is CASRDSHGAYGYTF.

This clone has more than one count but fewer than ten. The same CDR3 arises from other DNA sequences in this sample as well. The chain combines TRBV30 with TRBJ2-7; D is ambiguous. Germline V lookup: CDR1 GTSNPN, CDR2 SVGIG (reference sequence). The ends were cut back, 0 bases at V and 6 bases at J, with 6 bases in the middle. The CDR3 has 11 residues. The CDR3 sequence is CAWSVSGEQYF. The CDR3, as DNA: TGTGCCTGGAGTGTTTCGGGCGAGCAGTACTTC.

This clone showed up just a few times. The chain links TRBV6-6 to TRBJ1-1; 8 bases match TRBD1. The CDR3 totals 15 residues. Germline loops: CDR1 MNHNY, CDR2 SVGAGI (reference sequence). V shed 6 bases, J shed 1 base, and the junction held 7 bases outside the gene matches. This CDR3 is CASSPPGTGNTEAFF. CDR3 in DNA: TGTGCCAGCAGCCCACCAGGGACAGGGAACACTGAAGCTTTCTTT.

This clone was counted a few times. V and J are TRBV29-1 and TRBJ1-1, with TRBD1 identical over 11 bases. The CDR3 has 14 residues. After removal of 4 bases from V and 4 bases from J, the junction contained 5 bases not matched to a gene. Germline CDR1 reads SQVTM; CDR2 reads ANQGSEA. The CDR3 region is CSVAPGQGVTEAFF. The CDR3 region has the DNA TGCAGCGTTGCGCCGGGACAGGGGGTCACTGAAGCTTTCTTT.

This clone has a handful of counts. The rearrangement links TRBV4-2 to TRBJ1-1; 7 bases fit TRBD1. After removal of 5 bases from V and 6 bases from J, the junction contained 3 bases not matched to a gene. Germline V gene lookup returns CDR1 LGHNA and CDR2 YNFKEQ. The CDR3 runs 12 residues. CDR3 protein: CASSRGQAEAFF. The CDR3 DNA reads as TGTGCCAGCAGCAGGGGGCAAGCTGAAGCTTTCTTT.

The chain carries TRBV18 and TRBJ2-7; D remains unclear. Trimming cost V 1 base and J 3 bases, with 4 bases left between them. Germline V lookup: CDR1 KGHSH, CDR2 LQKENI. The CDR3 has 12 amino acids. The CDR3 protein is CASSPQDYEQYF. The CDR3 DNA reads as TGTGCCAGCTCACCACAGGACTACGAGCAGTACTTC.

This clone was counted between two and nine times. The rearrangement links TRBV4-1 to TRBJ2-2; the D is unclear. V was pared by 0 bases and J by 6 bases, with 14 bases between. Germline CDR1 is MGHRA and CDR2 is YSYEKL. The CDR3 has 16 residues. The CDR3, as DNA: TGCGCCAGCAGCCAAGATAGGTACAAGACCCCCGGGGAGCTGTTTTTT. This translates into CASSQDRYKTPGELFF.

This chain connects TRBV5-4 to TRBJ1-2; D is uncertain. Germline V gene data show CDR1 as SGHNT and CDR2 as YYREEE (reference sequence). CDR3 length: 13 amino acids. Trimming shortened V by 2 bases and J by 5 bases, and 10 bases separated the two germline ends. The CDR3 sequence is CASSFGDGYGYTF. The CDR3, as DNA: TGTGCCAGCAGCTTCGGGGATGGGTATGGCTACACCTTC. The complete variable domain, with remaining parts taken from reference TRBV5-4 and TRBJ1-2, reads ETGVTQSPTHLIKTRGQQVTLRCSSQSGHNTVSWYQQALGQGPQFIFQYYREEENGRGNFPPRFSGLQFPNYSSELNVNALELDDSALYLCASSFGDGYGYTFGSGTRLTVV.

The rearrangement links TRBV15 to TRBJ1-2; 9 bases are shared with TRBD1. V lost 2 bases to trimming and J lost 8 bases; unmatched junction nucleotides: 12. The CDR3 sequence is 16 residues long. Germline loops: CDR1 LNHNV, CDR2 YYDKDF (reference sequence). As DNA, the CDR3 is TGTGCCACCAGCAGATCTGGGCGGCTGGACAGGGGCGGCTACACCTTC. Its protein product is CATSRSGRLDRGGYTF.

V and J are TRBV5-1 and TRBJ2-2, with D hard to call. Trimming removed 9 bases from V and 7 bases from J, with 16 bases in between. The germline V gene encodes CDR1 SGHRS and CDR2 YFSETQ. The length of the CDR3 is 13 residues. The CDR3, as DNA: TGCGCCACCTCCCTCCTAGTCGACGGGGAGCTGTTTTTT. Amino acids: CATSLLVDGELFF.